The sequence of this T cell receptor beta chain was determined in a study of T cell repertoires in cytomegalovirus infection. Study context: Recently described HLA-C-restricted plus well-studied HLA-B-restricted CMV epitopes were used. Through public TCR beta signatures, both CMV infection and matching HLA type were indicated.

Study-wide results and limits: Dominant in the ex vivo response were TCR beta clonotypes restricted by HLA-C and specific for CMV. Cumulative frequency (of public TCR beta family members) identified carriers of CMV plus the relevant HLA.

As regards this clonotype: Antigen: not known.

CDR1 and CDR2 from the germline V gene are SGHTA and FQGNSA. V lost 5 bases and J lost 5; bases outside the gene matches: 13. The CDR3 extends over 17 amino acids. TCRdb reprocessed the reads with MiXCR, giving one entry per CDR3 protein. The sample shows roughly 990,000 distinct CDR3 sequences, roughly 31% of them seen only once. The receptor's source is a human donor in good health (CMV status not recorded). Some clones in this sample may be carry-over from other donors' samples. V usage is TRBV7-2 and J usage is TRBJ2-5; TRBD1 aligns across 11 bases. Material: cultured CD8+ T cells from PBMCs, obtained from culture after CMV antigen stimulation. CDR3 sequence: CASSAGQGASYVETQYF. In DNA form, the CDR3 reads TGTGCCAGCAGCGCTGGACAGGGGGCGAGTTACGTCGAGACCCAGTACTTC. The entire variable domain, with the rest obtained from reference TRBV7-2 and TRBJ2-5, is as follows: GAGVSQSPSNKVTEKGKDVELRCDPISGHTALYWYRQSLGQGLEFLIYFQGNSAPDKSGLPSDRFSAERTGGSVSTLTIQRTQQEDSAVYLCASSAGQGASYVETQYFGPGTRLLVL.